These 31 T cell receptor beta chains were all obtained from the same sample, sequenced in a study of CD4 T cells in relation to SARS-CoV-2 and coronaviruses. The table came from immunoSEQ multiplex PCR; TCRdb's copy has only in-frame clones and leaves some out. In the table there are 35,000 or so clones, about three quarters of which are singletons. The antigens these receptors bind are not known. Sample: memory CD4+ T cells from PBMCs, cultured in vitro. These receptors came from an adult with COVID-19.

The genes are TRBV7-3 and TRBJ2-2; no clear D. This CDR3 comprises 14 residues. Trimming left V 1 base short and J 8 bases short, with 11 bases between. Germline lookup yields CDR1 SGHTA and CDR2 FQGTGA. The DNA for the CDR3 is TGTGCCAGCAGCTTAATCCCTGACCAAGGGGAGCTGTTTTTT. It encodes CASSLIPDQGELFF.

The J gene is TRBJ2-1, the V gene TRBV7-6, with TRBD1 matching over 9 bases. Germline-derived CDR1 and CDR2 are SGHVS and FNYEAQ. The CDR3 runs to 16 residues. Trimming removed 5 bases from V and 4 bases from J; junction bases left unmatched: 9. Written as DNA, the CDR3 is TGTGCCAGCAGCCCAACCCCGGGACAGGGTTACAATGAGCAGTTCTTC. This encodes CASSPTPGQGYNEQFF.

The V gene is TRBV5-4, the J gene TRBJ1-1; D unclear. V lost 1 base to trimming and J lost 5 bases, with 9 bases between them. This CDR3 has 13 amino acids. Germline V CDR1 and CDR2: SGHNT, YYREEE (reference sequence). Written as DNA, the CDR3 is TGTGCCAGCAGCTTGTTAGGGTCTACTGAAGCTTTCTTT. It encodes CASSLLGSTEAFF.

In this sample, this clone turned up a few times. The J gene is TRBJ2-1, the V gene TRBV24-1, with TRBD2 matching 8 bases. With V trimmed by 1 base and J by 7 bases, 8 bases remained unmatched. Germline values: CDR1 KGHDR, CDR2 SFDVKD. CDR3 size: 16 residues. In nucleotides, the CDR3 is TGTGCCACCAGTGATTTAAAACTAGCGGCACCGAATGAGCAGTTCTTC. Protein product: CATSDLKLAAPNEQFF.

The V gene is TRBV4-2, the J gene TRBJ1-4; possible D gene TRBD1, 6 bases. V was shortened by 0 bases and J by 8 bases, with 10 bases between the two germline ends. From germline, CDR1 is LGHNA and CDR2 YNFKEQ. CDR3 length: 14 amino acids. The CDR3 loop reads CASSQEGAGEKLFF. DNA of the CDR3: TGTGCCAGCAGCCAAGAGGGGGCCGGGGAAAAACTGTTTTTT.

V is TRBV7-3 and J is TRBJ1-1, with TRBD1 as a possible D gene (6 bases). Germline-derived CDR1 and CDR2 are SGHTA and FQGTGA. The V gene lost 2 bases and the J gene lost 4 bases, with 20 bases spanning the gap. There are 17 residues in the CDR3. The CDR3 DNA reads TGTGCCAGCAGCTTAGGGGTTGCAGGGGAGCGGGGCACTGAAGCTTTCTTT. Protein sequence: CASSLGVAGERGTEAFF.

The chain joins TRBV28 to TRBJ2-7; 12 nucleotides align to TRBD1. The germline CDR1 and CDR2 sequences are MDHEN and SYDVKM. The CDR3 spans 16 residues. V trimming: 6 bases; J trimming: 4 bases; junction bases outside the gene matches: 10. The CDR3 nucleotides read TGTGCCAGCAGCATAACCGGGACAGGGGGCGAGTACGAGCAGTACTTC. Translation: CASSITGTGGEYEQYF.

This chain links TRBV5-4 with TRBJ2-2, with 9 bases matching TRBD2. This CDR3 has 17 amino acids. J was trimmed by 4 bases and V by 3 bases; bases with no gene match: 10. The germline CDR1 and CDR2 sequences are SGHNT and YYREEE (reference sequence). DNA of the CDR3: TGTGCCAGCAGCTGGCTCGGCGGGAGGGCCGGCACCGGGGAGCTGTTTTTT. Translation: CASSWLGGRAGTGELFF.

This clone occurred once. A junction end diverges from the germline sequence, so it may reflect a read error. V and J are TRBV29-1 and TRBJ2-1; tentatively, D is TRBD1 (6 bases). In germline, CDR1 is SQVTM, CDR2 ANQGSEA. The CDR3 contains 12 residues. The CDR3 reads CSAELQGREQFF. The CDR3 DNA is TGCAGCGCTGAACTACAGGGTCGAGAGCAGTTCTTC.

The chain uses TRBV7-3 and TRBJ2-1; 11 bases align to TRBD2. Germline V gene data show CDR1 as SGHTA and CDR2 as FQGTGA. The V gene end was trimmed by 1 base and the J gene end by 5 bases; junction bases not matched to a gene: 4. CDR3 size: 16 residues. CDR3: CASSLRGLAGDNEQFF. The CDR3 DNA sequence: TGTGCCAGCAGCTTAAGAGGACTAGCGGGCGACAATGAGCAGTTCTTC. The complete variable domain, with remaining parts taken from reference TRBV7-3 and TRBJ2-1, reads GAGVSQTPSNKVTEKGKYVELRCDPISGHTALYWYRQSLGQGPEFLIYFQGTGAADDSGLPNDRFFAVRPEGSVSTLKIQRTERGDSAVYLCASSLRGLAGDNEQFFGPGTRLTVL.

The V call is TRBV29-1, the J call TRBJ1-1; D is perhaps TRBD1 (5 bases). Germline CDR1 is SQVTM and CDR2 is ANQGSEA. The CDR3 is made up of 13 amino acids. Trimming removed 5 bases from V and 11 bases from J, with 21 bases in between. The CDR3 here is CSVTSTKLGLAFF. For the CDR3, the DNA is TGCAGCGTTACCTCCACTAAACTGGGGCTGGCTTTCTTT. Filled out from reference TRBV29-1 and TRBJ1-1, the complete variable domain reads SAVISQKPSRDICQRGTSLTIQCQVDSQVTMMFWYRQQPGQSLTLIATANQGSEATYESGFVIDKFPISRPNLTFSTLTVSNMSPEDSSIYLCSVTSTKLGLAFFGQGTRLTVV.

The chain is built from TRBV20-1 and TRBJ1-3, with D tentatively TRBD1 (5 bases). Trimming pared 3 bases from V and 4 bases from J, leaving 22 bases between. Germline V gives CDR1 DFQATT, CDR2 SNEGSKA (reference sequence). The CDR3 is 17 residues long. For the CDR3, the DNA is TGCAGTGCTAGTCGAAATCTTTTGAGGGGTGTCGGAAACACCATATATTTT. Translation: CSASRNLLRGVGNTIYF.

DNA for the CDR3: TGTGCCAGCAGCGTCGGACTTGGCTACAATGAGCAGTTCTTC. This gives the protein CASSVGLGYNEQFF. The rearrangement joins TRBV7-9 to TRBJ2-1; D is perhaps TRBD2 (5 bases). The CDR3 is 14 residues long. Between the trimmed V and J ends, which lost 5 bases and 3 bases, there was a span of 11 bases. Per the germline V gene, CDR1 is SEHNR and CDR2 is FQNEAQ (reference sequence).

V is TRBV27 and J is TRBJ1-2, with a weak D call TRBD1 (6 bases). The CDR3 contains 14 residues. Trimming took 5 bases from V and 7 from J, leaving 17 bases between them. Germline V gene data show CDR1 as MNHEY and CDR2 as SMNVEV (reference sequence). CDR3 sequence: CASSPPGGAGGYTF. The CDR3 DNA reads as TGTGCCAGCAGTCCCCCGGGGGGCGCGGGTGGCTACACCTTC.

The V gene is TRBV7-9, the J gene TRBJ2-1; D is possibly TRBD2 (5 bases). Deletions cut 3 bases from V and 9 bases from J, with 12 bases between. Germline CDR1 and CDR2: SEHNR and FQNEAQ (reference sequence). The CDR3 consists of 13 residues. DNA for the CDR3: TGTGCCAGCAGCTTTAAACTAGTCACTGAGCAGTTCTTC. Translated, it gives CASSFKLVTEQFF.

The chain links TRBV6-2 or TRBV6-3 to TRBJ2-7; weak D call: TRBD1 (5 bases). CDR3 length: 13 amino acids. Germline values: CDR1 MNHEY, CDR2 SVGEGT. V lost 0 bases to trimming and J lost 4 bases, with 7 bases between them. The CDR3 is CASSYSTVYEQYF. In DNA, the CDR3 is TGTGCCAGCAGTTACTCGACAGTGTACGAGCAGTACTTC.

The DNA of the CDR3 is TGTGCCAGCTCACCACCGTGGGGGGAGCCTGGCACAGATACGCAGTATTTT. This codes for CASSPPWGEPGTDTQYF. The rearrangement links TRBV18 to TRBJ2-3; TRBD2 is a possible D gene (6 bases). V was pared by 0 bases and J by 1 base, with 14 bases between. The CDR3 is made up of 17 amino acids. Germline V gene lookup returns CDR1 KGHSH and CDR2 LQKENI.

For the CDR3, the DNA is TGTGCCAGCATAAGCCGGGACAGGGTGGGTGAGCAGTACTTC. Its protein is CASISRDRVGEQYF. The gene calls are TRBV28 and TRBJ2-7; 9 bases fit TRBD1. Trimming took 7 bases from V and 7 from J; bases not matched to a gene: 11. Germline values: CDR1 MDHEN, CDR2 SYDVKM. The CDR3 sequence is 14 residues long.

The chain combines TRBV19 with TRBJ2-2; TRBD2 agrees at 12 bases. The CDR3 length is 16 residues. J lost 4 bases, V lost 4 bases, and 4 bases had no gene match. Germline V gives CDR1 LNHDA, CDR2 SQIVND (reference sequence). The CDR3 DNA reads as TGTGCCAGTAGTAAAGGACTAGCGGGGTCCACCGGGGAGCTGTTTTTT. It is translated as CASSKGLAGSTGELFF.

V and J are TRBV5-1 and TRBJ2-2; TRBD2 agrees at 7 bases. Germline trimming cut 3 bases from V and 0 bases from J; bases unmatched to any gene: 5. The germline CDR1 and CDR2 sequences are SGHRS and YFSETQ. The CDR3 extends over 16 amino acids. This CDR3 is CASSSWTRSNTGELFF. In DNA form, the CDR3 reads TGCGCCAGCAGCTCCTGGACTAGGTCGAACACCGGGGAGCTGTTTTTT.

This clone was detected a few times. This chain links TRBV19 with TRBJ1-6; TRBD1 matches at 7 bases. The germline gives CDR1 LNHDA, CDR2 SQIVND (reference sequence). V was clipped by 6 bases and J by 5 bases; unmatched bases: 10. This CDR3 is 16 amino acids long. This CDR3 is CASRGQQLTNNSPLHF. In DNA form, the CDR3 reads TGTGCCAGTAGGGGACAGCAGCTTACCAATAATTCACCCCTCCACTTT.

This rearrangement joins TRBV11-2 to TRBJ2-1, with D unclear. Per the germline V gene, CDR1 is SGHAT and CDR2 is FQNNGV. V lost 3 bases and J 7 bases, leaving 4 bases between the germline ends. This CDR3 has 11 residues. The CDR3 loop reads CASSFKNEQFF. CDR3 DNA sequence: TGTGCCAGCAGCTTCAAGAATGAGCAGTTCTTC.

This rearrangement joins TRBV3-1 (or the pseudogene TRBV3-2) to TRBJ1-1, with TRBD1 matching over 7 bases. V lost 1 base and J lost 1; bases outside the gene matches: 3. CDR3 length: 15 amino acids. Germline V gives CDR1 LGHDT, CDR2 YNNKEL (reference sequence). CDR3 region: CASSQAKGANTEAFF. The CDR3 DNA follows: TGTGCCAGCAGCCAAGCGAAGGGGGCGAACACTGAAGCTTTCTTT.

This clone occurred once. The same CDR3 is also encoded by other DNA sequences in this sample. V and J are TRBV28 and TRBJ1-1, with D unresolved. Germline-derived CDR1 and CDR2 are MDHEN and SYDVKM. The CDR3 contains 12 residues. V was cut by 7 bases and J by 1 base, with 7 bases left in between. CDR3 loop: CASKGPNTEAFF. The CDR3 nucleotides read TGTGCCAGCAAGGGCCCGAACACTGAAGCTTTCTTT. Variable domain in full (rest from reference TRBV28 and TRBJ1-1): DVKVTQSSRYLVKRTGEKVFLECVQDMDHENMFWYRQDPGLGLRLIYFSYDVKMKEKGDIPEGYSVSREKKERFSLILESASTNQTSMYLCASKGPNTEAFFGQGTRLTVV.

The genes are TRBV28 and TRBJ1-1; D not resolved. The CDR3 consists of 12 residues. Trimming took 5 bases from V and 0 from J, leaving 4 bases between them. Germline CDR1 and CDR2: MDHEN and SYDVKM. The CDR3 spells CASSQVNTEAFF. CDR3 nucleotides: TGTGCCAGCAGTCAAGTGAACACTGAAGCTTTCTTT.

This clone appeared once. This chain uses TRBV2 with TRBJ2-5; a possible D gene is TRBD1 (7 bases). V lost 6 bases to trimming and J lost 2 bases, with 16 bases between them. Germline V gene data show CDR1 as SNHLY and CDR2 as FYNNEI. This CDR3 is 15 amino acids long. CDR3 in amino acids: CASRAAQGGQETQYF. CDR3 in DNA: TGTGCCAGCAGGGCTGCCCAGGGGGGACAAGAGACCCAGTACTTC.

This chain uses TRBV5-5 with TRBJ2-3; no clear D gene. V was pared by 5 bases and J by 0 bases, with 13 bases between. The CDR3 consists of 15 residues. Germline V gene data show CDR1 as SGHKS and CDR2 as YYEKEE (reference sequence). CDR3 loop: CASRLAGLSTDTQYF. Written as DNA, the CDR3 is TGTGCCAGCAGACTGGCCGGCCTTAGCACAGATACGCAGTATTTT.

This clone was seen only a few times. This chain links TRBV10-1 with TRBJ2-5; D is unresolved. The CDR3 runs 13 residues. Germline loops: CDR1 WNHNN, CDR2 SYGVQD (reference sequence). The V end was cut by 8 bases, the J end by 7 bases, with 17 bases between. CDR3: CASSKLRIVTQYF. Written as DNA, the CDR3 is TGCGCCAGCTCCAAACTCAGGATTGTGACCCAGTACTTC.

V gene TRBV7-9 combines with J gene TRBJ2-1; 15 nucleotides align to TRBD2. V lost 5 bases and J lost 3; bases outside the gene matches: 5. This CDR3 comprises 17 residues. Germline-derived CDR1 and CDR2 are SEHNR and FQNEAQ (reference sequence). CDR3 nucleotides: TGTGCCAGCAGCCGGGAGGGACTAGCGGGAGGCTACAATGAGCAGTTCTTC. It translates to CASSREGLAGGYNEQFF.

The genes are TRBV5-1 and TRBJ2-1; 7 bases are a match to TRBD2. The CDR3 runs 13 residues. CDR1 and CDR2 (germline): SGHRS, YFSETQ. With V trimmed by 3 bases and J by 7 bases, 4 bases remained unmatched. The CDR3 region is CASSWERGNEQFF. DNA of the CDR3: TGCGCCAGCAGCTGGGAGCGGGGAAATGAGCAGTTCTTC.

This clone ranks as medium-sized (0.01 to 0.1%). The CDR3 DNA sequence: TGTGCCAGCAGAAGTCCTGGGGTCAGGGGCGAAAGCTATGGCTACACCTTC. Residues: CASRSPGVRGESYGYTF. This rearrangement joins TRBV2 to TRBJ1-2, with a tentative D call TRBD1 (6 bases). The CDR3 loop spans 17 amino acids. Germline values: CDR1 SNHLY, CDR2 FYNNEI. The V end lost 6 bases, the J end lost 4 bases, and 24 bases lay between the germline ends.